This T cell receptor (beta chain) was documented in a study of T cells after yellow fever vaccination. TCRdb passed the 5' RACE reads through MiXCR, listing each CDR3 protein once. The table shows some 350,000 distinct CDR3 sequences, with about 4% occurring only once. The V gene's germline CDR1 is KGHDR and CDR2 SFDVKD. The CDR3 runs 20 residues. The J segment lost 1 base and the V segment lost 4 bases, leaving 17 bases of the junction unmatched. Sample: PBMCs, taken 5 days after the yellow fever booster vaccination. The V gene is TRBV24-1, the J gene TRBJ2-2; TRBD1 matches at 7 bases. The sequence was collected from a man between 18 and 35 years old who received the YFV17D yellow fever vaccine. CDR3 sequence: CATSDKPSTGSKMNTGELFF. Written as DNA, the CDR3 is TGTGCCACCAGTGACAAACCTTCGACAGGGTCCAAGATGAACACCGGGGAGCTGTTTTTT.